These T cell receptor beta chains were read from a single sample in a study of cytomegalovirus exposure and HLA in healthy donors. The table came from immunoSEQ multiplex PCR; TCRdb's copy has only in-frame clones and leaves some out. The sample consists of hundreds of thousands of clones, roughly 85% of them appearing once. The source material was PBMCs. The receptor set was obtained from a woman between 18 and 30 years old in good health and CMV-seronegative. Each CDR3 is given with its conserved first and last residue. Fields, in order: J gene, V gene, clone size, D gene, CDR3 length, CDR3 DNA, CDR3 protein. A D gene is named only where the DNA matches it firmly. Some rows mark clone size as missing; the rest say once, few, many or name a class of expanded clone.

j_call: TRBJ2-7; v_call: TRBV27; clone_size: .; d_call: .; cdr3_length: 15; cdr3_nt: TGTGCCAGCAGTTTGGTCGGTGTTATTCCCTACGAGCAGTACTTC; cdr3_aa: CASSLVGVIPYEQYF
j_call: TRBJ2-2; v_call: TRBV2; clone_size: .; d_call: .; cdr3_length: 16; cdr3_nt: TGTGCCAGCAGGCCCCTGGGAGGAATGGGGACCGGGGAGCTGTTTTTT; cdr3_aa: CASRPLGGMGTGELFF
j_call: TRBJ2-7; v_call: TRBV28; clone_size: few; d_call: .; cdr3_length: 14; cdr3_nt: TGTGCCAGCAGTCCCTACTCCGGCTCCTACGAGCAGTACTTC; cdr3_aa: CASSPYSGSYEQYF
j_call: TRBJ1-2; v_call: TRBV5-5; clone_size: .; d_call: .; cdr3_length: 14; cdr3_nt: TGTGCCAGCAGCTTGGTTGGGGGGAGCTATGGCTACACCTTC; cdr3_aa: CASSLVGGSYGYTF
j_call: TRBJ2-3; v_call: TRBV11-2; clone_size: .; d_call: .; cdr3_length: 15; cdr3_nt: TGTGCCAGCGCGGGGGCGGGGGCCAGCACAGATACGCAGTATTTT; cdr3_aa: CASAGAGASTDTQYF
j_call: TRBJ1-1; v_call: TRBV7-5; clone_size: .; d_call: .; cdr3_length: 14; cdr3_nt: TGTGTCAGAAGCTTCCAGGGTGCGAACACTGAAGCTTTCTTT; cdr3_aa: CVRSFQGANTEAFF
j_call: TRBJ1-2; v_call: TRBV21-1; clone_size: once; d_call: .; cdr3_length: 16; cdr3_nt: TGTGCCAGCAGCAATCCCGAGGGGGCCCCGACCTATGGCTACACCTTC; cdr3_aa: CASSNPEGAPTYGYTF
j_call: TRBJ2-5; v_call: TRBV6-5; clone_size: .; d_call: TRBD2; cdr3_length: 11; cdr3_nt: TGTGCCAGCAGCGGGGGGGAGACCCAGTACTTC; cdr3_aa: CASSGGETQYF
j_call: TRBJ2-7; v_call: TRBV10-2; clone_size: .; d_call: TRBD2; cdr3_length: 14; cdr3_nt: TGCGCCAGCAGTTTAGCGGGACGCTCCTACGAGCAGTACTTC; cdr3_aa: CASSLAGRSYEQYF
j_call: TRBJ1-2; v_call: TRBV28; clone_size: .; d_call: TRBD1; cdr3_length: 15; cdr3_nt: TGTGCCAGCAGTTCCCCCCCGACAGGGGAGTATGGCTACACCTTC; cdr3_aa: CASSSPPTGEYGYTF
j_call: TRBJ2-2; v_call: TRBV9; clone_size: .; d_call: TRBD2; cdr3_length: 16; cdr3_nt: TGTGCCAGCAGCGTAGTAACTAGCGGGGTGACCGGGGAGCTGTTTTTT; cdr3_aa: CASSVVTSGVTGELFF
j_call: TRBJ1-4; v_call: TRBV2; clone_size: once; d_call: .; cdr3_length: 12; cdr3_nt: TGTGCCAGCAGTCGCAGGGAAGGAAAACTGTTTTTT; cdr3_aa: CASSRREGKLFF
j_call: TRBJ1-1; v_call: TRBV27; clone_size: .; d_call: .; cdr3_length: 13; cdr3_nt: TGTGCCAGCCGGACAGCAGCGAACACTGAAGCTTTCTTT; cdr3_aa: CASRTAANTEAFF
j_call: TRBJ2-1; v_call: TRBV27; clone_size: .; d_call: TRBD1; cdr3_length: 15; cdr3_nt: TGTGCCAGCAGGAGCCAGGGGGCGAATATGAATGAGCAGTTCTTC; cdr3_aa: CASRSQGANMNEQFF
j_call: TRBJ1-2; v_call: TRBV6-1; clone_size: .; d_call: .; cdr3_length: 15; cdr3_nt: TGTGCCAGCAGTGAGGGCTTTGGGGGGGCGAGTGGCTACACCTTC; cdr3_aa: CASSEGFGGASGYTF
j_call: TRBJ2-7; v_call: TRBV6-1; clone_size: .; d_call: TRBD2; cdr3_length: 15; cdr3_nt: TGTGCCAGCAGTACGGGGACTAGCGGGGGCTACGAGCAGTACTTC; cdr3_aa: CASSTGTSGGYEQYF
j_call: TRBJ1-2; v_call: TRBV6-5; clone_size: .; d_call: TRBD1; cdr3_length: 15; cdr3_nt: TGTGCCAGCAGTACCGACAGGGGGCGCAGGGATGGCTACACCTTC; cdr3_aa: CASSTDRGRRDGYTF
j_call: TRBJ2-1; v_call: TRBV7-8; clone_size: .; d_call: TRBD2; cdr3_length: 15; cdr3_nt: TGTGCCAGCAGCTTAGGTAGCGGGAGTGTCAATGAGCAGTTCTTC; cdr3_aa: CASSLGSGSVNEQFF
j_call: TRBJ2-1; v_call: TRBV10-3; clone_size: .; d_call: .; cdr3_length: 13; cdr3_nt: TGTGCCATCAGTGAGTCGGGGCACAATGAGCAGTTCTTC; cdr3_aa: CAISESGHNEQFF
j_call: TRBJ2-1; v_call: TRBV27; clone_size: .; d_call: .; cdr3_length: 11; cdr3_nt: TGTGCCAGCAGTTTCGGGCGGGCGGGGTTCTTC; cdr3_aa: CASSFGRAGFF
j_call: TRBJ1-1; v_call: TRBV6-5; clone_size: .; d_call: TRBD1; cdr3_length: 15; cdr3_nt: TGTGCCAGCAGTTATTCGACAGGGGGCGTCACTGAAGCTTTCTTT; cdr3_aa: CASSYSTGGVTEAFF
j_call: TRBJ1-1; v_call: TRBV18; clone_size: .; d_call: TRBD1; cdr3_length: 16; cdr3_nt: TGTGCCAGCTCACCCCTCTCGGGACAGGAGAACACTGAAGCTTTCTTT; cdr3_aa: CASSPLSGQENTEAFF
j_call: TRBJ1-1; v_call: TRBV28; clone_size: .; d_call: TRBD1; cdr3_length: 15; cdr3_nt: TGTGCCAGCAGACGCAAGAGGACAGGGAACACTGAAGCTTTCTTT; cdr3_aa: CASRRKRTGNTEAFF
j_call: TRBJ1-4; v_call: TRBV14; clone_size: .; d_call: .; cdr3_length: 16; cdr3_nt: TGTGCCAGCAGCCAGGGGCCCTCTTTGGCTAATGAAAAACTGTTTTTT; cdr3_aa: CASSQGPSLANEKLFF
j_call: TRBJ1-4; v_call: TRBV6-6; clone_size: .; d_call: .; cdr3_length: 11; cdr3_nt: TGTGCCACATACAATGATGAAAAACTGTTTTTT; cdr3_aa: CATYNDEKLFF
j_call: TRBJ1-3; v_call: TRBV19; clone_size: few; d_call: .; cdr3_length: 13; cdr3_nt: TGTGCCAGTAGTCGGCAGGCGGGAAACACCATATATTTT; cdr3_aa: CASSRQAGNTIYF
j_call: TRBJ2-7; v_call: TRBV7-8; clone_size: few; d_call: .; cdr3_length: 12; cdr3_nt: TGTGCCAGCACCGACAGGACCTACGAGCAGTACTTC; cdr3_aa: CASTDRTYEQYF
j_call: TRBJ2-7; v_call: TRBV2; clone_size: .; d_call: .; cdr3_length: 13; cdr3_nt: TGTGCCACAGGGGCTGGGAGCTCCTACGAGCAGTACTTC; cdr3_aa: CATGAGSSYEQYF
j_call: TRBJ1-1; v_call: TRBV6-1; clone_size: few; d_call: .; cdr3_length: 14; cdr3_nt: TGTGCCAGCAGCTTTAAGACACAGGGCCTGGTAGCTTTCTTT; cdr3_aa: CASSFKTQGLVAFF
j_call: TRBJ1-3; v_call: TRBV28; clone_size: .; d_call: .; cdr3_length: 13; cdr3_nt: TGTGCCAGCAATACAGGGCCTGGAAACACCATATATTTT; cdr3_aa: CASNTGPGNTIYF
j_call: TRBJ2-7; v_call: TRBV9; clone_size: .; d_call: TRBD2; cdr3_length: 14; cdr3_nt: TGTGCCAGCAGTGGACTAGCTGACACCTACGAGCAGTACTTC; cdr3_aa: CASSGLADTYEQYF
j_call: TRBJ1-2; v_call: TRBV5-8; clone_size: .; d_call: .; cdr3_length: 17; cdr3_nt: TGCGCCAGCAGCTCCGTCGGATGGGCATCGTCTAACTATGGCTACACCTTC; cdr3_aa: CASSSVGWASSNYGYTF
j_call: TRBJ1-2; v_call: TRBV30; clone_size: .; d_call: TRBD1; cdr3_length: 15; cdr3_nt: TGTGCCTGCTCTTCCCGGGACAGTCACAACTATGGCTACACCTTC; cdr3_aa: CACSSRDSHNYGYTF
j_call: TRBJ2-7; v_call: TRBV11-2; clone_size: .; d_call: .; cdr3_length: 14; cdr3_nt: TGTGCCAGCAGCCCCGTGACAGTTTCCTACGAGCAGTACTTC; cdr3_aa: CASSPVTVSYEQYF
j_call: TRBJ1-2; v_call: TRBV6-1; clone_size: .; d_call: TRBD1; cdr3_length: 17; cdr3_nt: TGTGCCAGCAGTGAAATGTCCGTCACAGGGGCTAGCTATGGCTACACCTTC; cdr3_aa: CASSEMSVTGASYGYTF
j_call: TRBJ2-5; v_call: TRBV5-6; clone_size: .; d_call: TRBD1; cdr3_length: 13; cdr3_nt: TGTGCCAGCAGGGAAGGACAGGGTCAGACCCAGTACTTC; cdr3_aa: CASREGQGQTQYF
j_call: TRBJ2-5; v_call: TRBV2; clone_size: .; d_call: TRBD1; cdr3_length: 16; cdr3_nt: TGTGCCAGCAGTGAACTGCAGGGGGTTTGGCAAGAGACCCAGTACTTC; cdr3_aa: CASSELQGVWQETQYF
j_call: TRBJ1-2; v_call: TRBV6-4; clone_size: .; d_call: TRBD1; cdr3_length: 13; cdr3_nt: TGTGCCAGCAGTGACCAGACAGGGGATGGCTACACCTTC; cdr3_aa: CASSDQTGDGYTF
j_call: TRBJ2-1; v_call: TRBV15; clone_size: .; d_call: TRBD2; cdr3_length: 15; cdr3_nt: TGTGCCACCAGCAGACCGACTAGCGGGAGGTTTGAGCAGTTCTTC; cdr3_aa: CATSRPTSGRFEQFF
j_call: TRBJ2-7; v_call: TRBV18; clone_size: .; d_call: TRBD2; cdr3_length: 16; cdr3_nt: TGTGCCAGCTCACCACCGGCCAGCGGGGCTACCTACGAGCAGTACTTC; cdr3_aa: CASSPPASGATYEQYF
j_call: TRBJ2-7; v_call: TRBV2; clone_size: .; d_call: .; cdr3_length: 20; cdr3_nt: TGTGCCAGCACTCCCAGAAGAACCCCGGCGGCTGGAGTTTCCTCCTACGAGCAGTACTTC; cdr3_aa: CASTPRRTPAAGVSSYEQYF
j_call: TRBJ1-2; v_call: TRBV19; clone_size: once; d_call: .; cdr3_length: 12; cdr3_nt: TGTGCCATCTTATCCTCCGGTAGAGGCTACACCTTC; cdr3_aa: CAILSSGRGYTF
j_call: TRBJ2-1; v_call: TRBV28; clone_size: .; d_call: TRBD2; cdr3_length: 19; cdr3_nt: TGTGCCAGCAGTTTTCAGGCCCCGCGAAGCGGGAGAGGTAACAATGAGCAGTTCTTC; cdr3_aa: CASSFQAPRSGRGNNEQFF
j_call: TRBJ2-7; v_call: TRBV5-1; clone_size: .; d_call: .; cdr3_length: 16; cdr3_nt: TGCGCCAGCCGATCACTACTGGACACCCCTGGTCACGAGCAGTACTTC; cdr3_aa: CASRSLLDTPGHEQYF
j_call: TRBJ2-5; v_call: TRBV11-3; clone_size: .; d_call: .; cdr3_length: 15; cdr3_nt: TGTGCCAGCAGTGAGACGGGACTGTCCCAAGAGACCCAGTACTTC; cdr3_aa: CASSETGLSQETQYF
j_call: TRBJ2-1; v_call: TRBV7-6; clone_size: .; d_call: .; cdr3_length: 18; cdr3_nt: TGTGCCAGCAGCTTAGCCCCTCCTAGCTTCGGGTCGGACAATGAGCAGTTCTTC; cdr3_aa: CASSLAPPSFGSDNEQFF
j_call: TRBJ1-2; v_call: TRBV7-9; clone_size: .; d_call: TRBD1; cdr3_length: 14; cdr3_nt: TGTGCCAGCAAGGTGACAGGGGGCGCCGATGGCTACACCTTC; cdr3_aa: CASKVTGGADGYTF